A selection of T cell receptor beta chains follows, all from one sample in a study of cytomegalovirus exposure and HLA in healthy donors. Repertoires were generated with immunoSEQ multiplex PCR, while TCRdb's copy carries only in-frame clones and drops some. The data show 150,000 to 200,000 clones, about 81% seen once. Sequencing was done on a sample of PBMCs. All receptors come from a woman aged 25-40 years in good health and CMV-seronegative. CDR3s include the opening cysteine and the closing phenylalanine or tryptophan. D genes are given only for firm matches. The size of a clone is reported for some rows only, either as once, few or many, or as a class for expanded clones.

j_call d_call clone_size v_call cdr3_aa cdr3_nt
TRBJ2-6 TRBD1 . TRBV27 CASSFVWTGSSGANVLTF TGTGCCAGCAGTTTTGTCTGGACAGGATCCTCTGGGGCCAACGTCCTGACTTTC
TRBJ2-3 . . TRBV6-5 CASSYSNDREVTQYF TGTGCCAGCAGTTACTCGAATGACCGGGAAGTAACGCAGTATTTT
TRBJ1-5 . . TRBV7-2 CASSLVTASRGQPQHF TGTGCCAGCAGCTTAGTGACAGCCTCAAGAGGTCAGCCCCAGCATTTT
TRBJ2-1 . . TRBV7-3 CASSSRDNEQFF TGTGCCAGCAGCTCACGGGACAATGAGCAGTTCTTC
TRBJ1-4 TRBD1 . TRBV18 CASSPLAGTGVEKLFF TGTGCCAGCTCACCCCTAGCCGGGACAGGGGTCGAAAAACTGTTTTTT
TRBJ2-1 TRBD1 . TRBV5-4 CASSVDRAGNEQFF TGTGCCAGCAGCGTGGACAGGGCGGGCAATGAGCAGTTCTTC
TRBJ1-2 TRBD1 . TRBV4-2 CASSRQSGQGVHGYTF TGTGCCAGCAGCCGCCAATCGGGACAGGGCGTTCATGGCTACACCTTC
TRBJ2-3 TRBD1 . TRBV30 CAWGQGATDTQYF TGTGCCTGGGGACAGGGGGCTACAGATACGCAGTATTTT
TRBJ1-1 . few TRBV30 CAWSVSRTGGSNTEAFF TGTGCCTGGAGTGTTAGTAGGACCGGGGGGTCGAACACTGAAGCTTTCTTT
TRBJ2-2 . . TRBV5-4 CASSLGPRVGGELFF TGTGCCAGCAGCTTGGGCCCCAGGGTTGGCGGGGAGCTGTTTTTT
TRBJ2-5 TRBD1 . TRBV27 CASSMDRGLGETQYF TGTGCCAGCAGTATGGACAGGGGGCTAGGAGAGACCCAGTACTTC
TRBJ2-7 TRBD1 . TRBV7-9 CASSLQGQGGYEQYF TGTGCCAGCAGCTTGCAGGGACAGGGCGGCTACGAGCAGTACTTC
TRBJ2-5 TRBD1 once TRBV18 CASSPIQTWDRGTQYF TGTGCCAGCTCACCCATACAGACTTGGGACAGGGGTACCCAGTACTTC
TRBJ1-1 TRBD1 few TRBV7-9 CASSPGQGFPEAFF TGTGCCAGCAGCCCGGGACAGGGATTCCCTGAAGCTTTCTTT
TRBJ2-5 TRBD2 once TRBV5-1 CASSLEPGREETQYF TGCGCCAGCAGCTTGGAGCCGGGGAGGGAGGAGACCCAGTACTTC
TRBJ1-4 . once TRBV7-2 CASSLNRGGEKLFF TGTGCCAGCAGCTTAAACCGGGGAGGGGAAAAACTGTTTTTT
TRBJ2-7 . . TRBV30 CAWSVLGLAYEQYF TGTGCCTGGAGTGTACTCGGCCTAGCCTACGAGCAGTACTTC
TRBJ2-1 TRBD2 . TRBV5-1 CASSLGSGLARNEQFF TGCGCCAGCAGCCTAGGTTCGGGACTAGCGCGGAATGAGCAGTTCTTC
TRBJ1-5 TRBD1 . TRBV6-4 CASSPTGLDGSNQPQHF TGTGCCAGCAGTCCGACAGGGTTGGATGGTAGCAATCAGCCCCAGCATTTT
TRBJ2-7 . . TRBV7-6 CASSLGDEQYF TGTGCCAGCAGCTTAGGAGACGAGCAGTACTTC
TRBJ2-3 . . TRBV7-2 CASSLDGGTGTQYF TGTGCCAGCAGCTTAGATGGGGGGACGGGTACGCAGTATTTT
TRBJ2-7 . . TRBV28 CASSLAVEQGYEQYF TGTGCCAGCAGTTTAGCTGTAGAACAGGGTTACGAGCAGTACTTC
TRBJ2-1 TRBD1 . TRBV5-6 CASIDRGSGNEQFF TGTGCCAGCATAGACAGGGGAAGCGGCAATGAGCAGTTCTTC
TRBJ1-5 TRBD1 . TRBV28 CASSIRDRGRGSNQPQHF TGTGCCAGCAGTATCCGGGACAGGGGGAGAGGGAGCAATCAGCCCCAGCATTTT
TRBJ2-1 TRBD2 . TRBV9 CASSHPAGGAYNEQFF TGTGCCAGCAGCCATCCAGCGGGGGGAGCCTACAATGAGCAGTTCTTC
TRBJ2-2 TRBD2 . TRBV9 CASSVGGFTTGELFF TGTGCCAGCAGCGTGGGGGGGTTTACCACCGGGGAGCTGTTTTTT
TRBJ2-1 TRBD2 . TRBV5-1 CASSRGGLYNEQFF TGCGCCAGCAGTCGCGGGGGATTGTACAATGAGCAGTTCTTC
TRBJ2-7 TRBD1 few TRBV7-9 CASSFLGQGEISYEQYF TGTGCCAGCAGCTTTCTGGGACAGGGGGAGATATCCTACGAGCAGTACTTC
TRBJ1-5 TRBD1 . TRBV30 CAWSAGRTGTGMWGNNQPQHF TGTGCCTGGAGCGCCGGGAGAACCGGGACAGGGATGTGGGGCAATAATCAGCCCCAGCATTTT
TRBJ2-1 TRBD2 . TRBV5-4 CASSSASGTGQSYNEQFF TGTGCCAGCAGCTCAGCTAGCGGGACTGGTCAATCCTACAATGAGCAGTTCTTC
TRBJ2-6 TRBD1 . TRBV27 CASSSRDSSSGANVLTF TGTGCCAGCAGTTCCCGGGACAGCAGCTCTGGGGCCAACGTCCTGACTTTC
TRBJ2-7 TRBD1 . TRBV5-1 CASSTGTAAYEQYF TGCGCCAGCAGCACAGGGACAGCCGCCTACGAGCAGTACTTC
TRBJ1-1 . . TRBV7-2 CASSLQAMNTEAFF TGTGCCAGCAGCTTACAGGCCATGAACACTGAAGCTTTCTTT
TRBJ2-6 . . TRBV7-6 CASSPSPGANVLTF TGTGCCAGCAGCCCAAGCCCTGGGGCCAACGTCCTGACTTTC
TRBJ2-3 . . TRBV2 CASSFAWGVASKDTQYF TGTGCCAGCAGTTTCGCTTGGGGGGTAGCGTCCAAAGATACGCAGTATTTT
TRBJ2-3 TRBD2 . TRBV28 CASTSSGGAGTQYF TGTGCCAGCACGTCTAGCGGGGGGGCAGGTACGCAGTATTTT
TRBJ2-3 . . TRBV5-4 CASSLAGGTDTQYF TGTGCCAGCAGCTTGGCGGGGGGCACAGATACGCAGTATTTT
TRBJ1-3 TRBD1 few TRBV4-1 CASSQVGQGRRNTIYF TGCGCCAGCAGCCAGGTGGGACAGGGGCGACGAAACACCATATATTTT
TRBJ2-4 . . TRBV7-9 CASSLVGQNSQYF TGTGCCAGCAGCTTAGTTGGACAAAACAGTCAGTACTTC
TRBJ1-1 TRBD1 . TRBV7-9 CASSTGGLGLNTEAFF TGTGCCAGCAGCACAGGGGGCTTGGGGTTGAACACTGAAGCTTTCTTT
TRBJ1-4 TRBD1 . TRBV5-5 CASSSTGGDEKLFF TGTGCCAGCAGCTCCACAGGGGGGGATGAAAAACTGTTTTTT
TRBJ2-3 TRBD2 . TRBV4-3 CASSRLAGVADTQYF TGCGCCAGCAGTCGACTAGCGGGAGTGGCAGATACGCAGTATTTT
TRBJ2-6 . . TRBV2 CASTSQNSGANVLTF TGTGCCAGCACCTCCCAGAACTCTGGGGCCAACGTCCTGACTTTC
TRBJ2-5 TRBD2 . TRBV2 CASSVFLAGGRKYF TGTGCCAGCAGTGTGTTTCTAGCGGGGGGCCGGAAGTACTTC
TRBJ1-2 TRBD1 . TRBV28 CASSLSDRVRMDGYTF TGTGCCAGCAGTTTAAGCGACAGGGTCCGGATGGATGGCTACACCTTC
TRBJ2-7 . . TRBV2 CASLPRRETYEQYF TGTGCCAGCCTCCCTCGGAGGGAAACCTACGAGCAGTACTTC